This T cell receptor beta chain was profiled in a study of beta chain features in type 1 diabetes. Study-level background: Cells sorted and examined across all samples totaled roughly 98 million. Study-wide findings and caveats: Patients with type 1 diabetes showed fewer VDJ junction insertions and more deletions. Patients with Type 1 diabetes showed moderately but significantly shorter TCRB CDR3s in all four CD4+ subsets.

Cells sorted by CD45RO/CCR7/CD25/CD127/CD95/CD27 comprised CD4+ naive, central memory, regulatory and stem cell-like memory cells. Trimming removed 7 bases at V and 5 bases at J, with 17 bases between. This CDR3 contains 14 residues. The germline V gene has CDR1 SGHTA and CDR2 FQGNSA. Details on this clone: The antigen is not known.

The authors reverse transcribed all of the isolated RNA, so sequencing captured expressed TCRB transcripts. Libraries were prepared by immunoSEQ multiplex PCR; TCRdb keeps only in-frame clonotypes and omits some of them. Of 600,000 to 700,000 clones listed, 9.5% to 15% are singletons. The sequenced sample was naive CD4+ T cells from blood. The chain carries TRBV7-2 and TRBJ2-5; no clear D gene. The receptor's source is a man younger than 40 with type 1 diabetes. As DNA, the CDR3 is TGTGCCAGCACTCTGAGGTCGTCTTTGGAGACCCAGTACTTC. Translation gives CASTLRSSLETQYF.